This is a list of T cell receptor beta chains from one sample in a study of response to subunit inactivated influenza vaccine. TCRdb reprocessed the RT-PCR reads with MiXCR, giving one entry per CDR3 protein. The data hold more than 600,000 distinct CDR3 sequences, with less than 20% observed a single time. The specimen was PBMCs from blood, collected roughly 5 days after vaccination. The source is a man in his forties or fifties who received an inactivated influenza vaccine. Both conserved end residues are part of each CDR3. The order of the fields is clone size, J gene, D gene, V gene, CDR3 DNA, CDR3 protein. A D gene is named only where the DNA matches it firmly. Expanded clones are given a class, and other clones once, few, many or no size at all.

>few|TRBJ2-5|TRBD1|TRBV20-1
TGCAGTGCTAGAGATCCCCGTCTTAAGGACAGGGCTCGGGAGACCCAGTACTTC
CSARDPRLKDRARETQYF
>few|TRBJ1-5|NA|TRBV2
TGTGCCAGCAGTGACCGTTCCTTTAGCAATCAGCCCCAGCATTTT
CASSDRSFSNQPQHF
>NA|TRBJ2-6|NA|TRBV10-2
TGCGCCAGCAGTGAGTCGAGGGCGTCAGGGGCCAACGTCCTGACTTTC
CASSESRASGANVLTF
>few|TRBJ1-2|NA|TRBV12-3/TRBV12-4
TGTGCCAGCACACAGGGCCTTGTGCGCTACACCTTC
CASTQGLVRYTF
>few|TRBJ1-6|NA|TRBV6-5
TGTGCCAGCAGTTACACCCTCGGGACCCTCCACTTT
CASSYTLGTLHF
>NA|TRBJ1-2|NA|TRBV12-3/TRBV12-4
TGTGCCAGCAGCCGTAGCTTACGGGCAGGGGACTATGGCTACACCTTC
CASSRSLRAGDYGYTF
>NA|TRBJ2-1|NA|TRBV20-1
TGCAGTGTCGCGAGCTTCGCGATCAATGAGCAGTTCTTC
CSVASFAINEQFF
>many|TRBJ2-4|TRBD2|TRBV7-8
TGTGCCAGCAGCTTAGGGGGGACTAGCGGGGGCCTAAACATTCAGTACTTC
CASSLGGTSGGLNIQYF
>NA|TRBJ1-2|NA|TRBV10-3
TGTGCCATCAGCGAAAAACTCAGTTACTATGGCTACACCTTC
CAISEKLSYYGYTF
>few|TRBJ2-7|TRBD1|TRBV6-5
TGTGCCAGCAGTTACGAGGGGGCAGGTTACGAGCAGTACTTC
CASSYEGAGYEQYF
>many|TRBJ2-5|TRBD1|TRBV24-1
TGTGCCACCAGTGACCGACAGGGGTTAGTAGAGACCCAGTACTTC
CATSDRQGLVETQYF
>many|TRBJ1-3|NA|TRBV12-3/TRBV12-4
TGTGCCAGCAGTCCCACCCACAACTCTGGAAACACCATATATTTT
CASSPTHNSGNTIYF
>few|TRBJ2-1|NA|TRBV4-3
TGCGCCAGCAGCCAAGGGGGGTATAGCTCCTACAATGAGCAGTTCTTC
CASSQGGYSSYNEQFF
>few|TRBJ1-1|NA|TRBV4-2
TGTGCCAGCAGCTTCGTCCCGAACACTGAAGCTTTCTTT
CASSFVPNTEAFF
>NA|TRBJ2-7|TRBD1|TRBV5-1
TGCGCCAGCAGCGTCGACGGGACAGACCCCTACGAGCAGTACTTC
CASSVDGTDPYEQYF
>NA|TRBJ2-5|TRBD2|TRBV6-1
TGTGCCAGCAGCCCCAACGGGGGGATAGAGACCCAGTACTTC
CASSPNGGIETQYF
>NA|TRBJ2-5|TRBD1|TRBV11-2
TGTGCCAGCAGCTTAGGACAGGGTTTGACCCAGTACTTC
CASSLGQGLTQYF
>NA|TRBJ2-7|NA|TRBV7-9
TGTGCCAGCAGCCCGGACAACTCCTACGAGCAGTACTTC
CASSPDNSYEQYF
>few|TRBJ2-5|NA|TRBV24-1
TGTGCCACCAGTGGGGGGATGCAAGAGACCCAGTACTTC
CATSGGMQETQYF
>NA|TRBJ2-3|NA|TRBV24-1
TGTGCCACCGGGAGACTAACAGATGGTACGCAGTATTTT
CATGRLTDGTQYF
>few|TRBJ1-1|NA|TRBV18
TGTGCCAGCTCACCACCGGGAGTCGGGGACACTGAAGCTTTCTTT
CASSPPGVGDTEAFF
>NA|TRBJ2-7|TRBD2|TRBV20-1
TGCAGTGCTAGAGGACTAGCGGGGTACTCCTACGAGCAGTACTTC
CSARGLAGYSYEQYF
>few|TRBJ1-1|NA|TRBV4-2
TGTGCCAGCAGCCAGGAGTTGAACACTGAAGCTTTCTTT
CASSQELNTEAFF